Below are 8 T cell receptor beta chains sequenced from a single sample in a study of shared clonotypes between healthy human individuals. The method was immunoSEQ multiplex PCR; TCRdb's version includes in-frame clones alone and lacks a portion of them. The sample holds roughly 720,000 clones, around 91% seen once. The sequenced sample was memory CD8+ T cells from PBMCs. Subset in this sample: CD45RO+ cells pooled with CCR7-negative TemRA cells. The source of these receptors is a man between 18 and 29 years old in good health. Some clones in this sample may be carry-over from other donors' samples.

In nucleotides, the CDR3 is TGCGCCAGCAGCCATTTTGCCGGGACTAGCGTCTACAATGAGCAGTTCTTC. It translates to CASSHFAGTSVYNEQFF. The genes are TRBV4-1 and TRBJ2-1, with TRBD2 matching 10 bases. CDR1 and CDR2 from the germline V gene are MGHRA and YSYEKL. The CDR3 consists of 17 residues. With 3 bases clipped from V and 3 bases from J, the junction kept 8 bases outside the gene matches.

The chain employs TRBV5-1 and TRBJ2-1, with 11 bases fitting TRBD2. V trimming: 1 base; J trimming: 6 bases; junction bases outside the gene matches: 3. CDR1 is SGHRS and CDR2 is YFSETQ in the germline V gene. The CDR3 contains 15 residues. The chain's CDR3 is CASSLLAGGGNEQFF. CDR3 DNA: TGCGCCAGCAGCTTGCTAGCGGGAGGAGGCAATGAGCAGTTCTTC. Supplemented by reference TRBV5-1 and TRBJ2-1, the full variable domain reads KAGVTQTPRYLIKTRGQQVTLSCSPISGHRSVSWYQQTPGQGLQFLFEYFSETQRNKGNFPGRFSGRQFSNSRSEMNVSTLELGDSALYLCASSLLAGGGNEQFFGPGTRLTVL.

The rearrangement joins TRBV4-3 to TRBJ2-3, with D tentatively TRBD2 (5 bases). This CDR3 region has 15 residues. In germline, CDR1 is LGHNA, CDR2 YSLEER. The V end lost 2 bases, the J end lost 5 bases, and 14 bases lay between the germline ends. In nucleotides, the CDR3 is TGCGCCAGCAGCCAAAATGCGAGGGCCGGAGATACGCAGTATTTT. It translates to CASSQNARAGDTQYF.

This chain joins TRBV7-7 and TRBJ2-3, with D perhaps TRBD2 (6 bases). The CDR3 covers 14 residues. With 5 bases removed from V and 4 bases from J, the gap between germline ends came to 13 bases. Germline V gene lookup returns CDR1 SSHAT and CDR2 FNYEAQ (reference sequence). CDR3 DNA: TGTGCCAGCAGCCCCAAGCCGGGAGCAGATACGCAGTATTTT. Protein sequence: CASSPKPGADTQYF.

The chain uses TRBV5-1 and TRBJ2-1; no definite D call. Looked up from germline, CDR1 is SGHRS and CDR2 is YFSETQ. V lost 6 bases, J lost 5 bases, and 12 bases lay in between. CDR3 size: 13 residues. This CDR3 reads CASTSPDHNEQFF. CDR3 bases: TGCGCCAGCACCTCTCCAGACCACAATGAGCAGTTCTTC.

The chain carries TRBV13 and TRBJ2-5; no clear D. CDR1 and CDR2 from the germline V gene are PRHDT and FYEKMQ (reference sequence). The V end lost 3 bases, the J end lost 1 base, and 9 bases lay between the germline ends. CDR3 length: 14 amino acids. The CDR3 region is CASSFIQSQETQYF. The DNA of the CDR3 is TGTGCCAGCAGCTTCATCCAGAGCCAAGAGACCCAGTACTTC.

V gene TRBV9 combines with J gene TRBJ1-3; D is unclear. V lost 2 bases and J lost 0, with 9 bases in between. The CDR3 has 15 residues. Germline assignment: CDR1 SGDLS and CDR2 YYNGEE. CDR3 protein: CASSVGQHSGNTIYF. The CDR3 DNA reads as TGTGCCAGCAGCGTGGGCCAGCACTCTGGAAACACCATATATTTT.

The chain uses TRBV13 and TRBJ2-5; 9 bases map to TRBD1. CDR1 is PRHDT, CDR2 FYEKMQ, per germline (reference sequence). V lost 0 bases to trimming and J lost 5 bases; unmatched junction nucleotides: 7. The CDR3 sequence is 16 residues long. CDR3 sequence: CASSLGGTGIAETQYF. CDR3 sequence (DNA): TGTGCCAGCAGCTTAGGCGGGACAGGGATTGCCGAGACCCAGTACTTC. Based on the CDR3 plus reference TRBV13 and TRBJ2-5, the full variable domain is AAGVIQSPRHLIKEKRETATLKCYPIPRHDTVYWYQQGPGQDPQFLISFYEKMQSDKGSIPDRFSAQQFSDYHSELNMSSLELGDSALYFCASSLGGTGIAETQYFGPGTRLLVL.